A selection of T cell receptor beta chains follows, all from one sample in a study of molecular identifiers for immune sequencing clone quantification. TCRdb reprocessed the PCR reads via MiXCR and lists one record per CDR3 protein. The sample lists over 600,000 distinct CDR3 sequences; less than 20% were seen once. The sequencing input was naive CD8+ T cells from blood, with Jurkat cell RNA spiked in. These receptors were obtained from a human donor in good health. Some libraries in this study had Jurkat cell RNA spiked in. CDR3s leave out the opening cysteine and the closing phenylalanine or tryptophan. Fields, in order: CDR3 length, J gene, V gene, clone size, CDR3 protein. Clone size is not always given. Where it is, it says once, few, many or a class for expanded clones.

>12|TRBJ2-7|TRBV29-1|many
SVEPLGGSYEQY
>11|TRBJ2-7|TRBV2|many
ASSDFGDYEQY
>14|TRBJ2-1|TRBV9|.
ASSVAELSGYNEQF
>16|TRBJ2-3|TRBV28|many
ASSLSWTSGTSSDTQY
>12|TRBJ1-2|TRBV5-4|many
ASSRKQGNYGYT
>13|TRBJ2-1|TRBV7-9|.
ASSAGTSGPNEQF
>13|TRBJ2-7|TRBV28|many
ASSPDRVSLHEQY
>12|TRBJ2-3|TRBV6-2/TRBV6-3|many
ASSQLVFFDTQY
>11|TRBJ1-4|TRBV12-3/TRBV12-4|few
ASSEGGWEKLF
>13|TRBJ2-2|TRBV7-3|many
ASSLGTSPTGELF
>10|TRBJ2-7|TRBV10-3|few
AISVNSYEQY
>12|TRBJ2-7|TRBV3-1|few
ASSQTGLSYEQY
>14|TRBJ1-5|TRBV5-6|many
ASSSAGTDNPQPQH
>12|TRBJ1-1|TRBV20-1|many
SARYRGVDTEAF
>13|TRBJ1-6|TRBV10-3|few
AISDTRGDNSPLH
>13|TRBJ1-1|TRBV20-1|many
SASPDSSMNTEAF
>14|TRBJ1-5|TRBV7-8|many
ASKPGRGLSNQPQH
>12|TRBJ2-5|TRBV7-9|many
ASRSGLPQETQY
>13|TRBJ2-5|TRBV12-3/TRBV12-4|.
ASSFSGGASETQY
>12|TRBJ1-6|TRBV4-3|many
ASSQDMSNSPLH
>12|TRBJ1-3|TRBV19|.
AVAEGHSGNTIY
>11|TRBJ1-3|TRBV19|.
ASYWGSGNTIY
>15|TRBJ2-2|TRBV20-1|few
SARDRLEVGLRGELF
>13|TRBJ2-7|TRBV14|few
ASSQDSSPSYEQY
>15|TRBJ2-1|TRBV27|.
ASSLSPWEGPYNEQF
>11|TRBJ1-1|TRBV19|.
ASSISHNTEAF
>12|TRBJ2-3|TRBV3-1|many
ASSPHTEADTQY
>12|TRBJ1-1|TRBV20-1|many
SATQANMNTEAF
>11|TRBJ1-2|TRBV27|many
ASRRQGNYGYT
>14|TRBJ2-2|TRBV7-2|many
ASSLGLRGLTGELF
>16|TRBJ2-3|TRBV6-2/TRBV6-3|few
ASSYSAPGRGNTDTQY
>12|TRBJ2-7|TRBV6-5|many
ASSYVAGSYEQY
>12|TRBJ2-7|TRBV27|few
ASSLLGIQGEQY
>13|TRBJ2-5|TRBV5-3|.
ASSLSAGKEETQY
>14|TRBJ1-1|TRBV7-8|many
ASSLGTWTGGSEAF
>12|TRBJ2-7|TRBV4-1|many
ASSQETGGYEQY
>12|TRBJ1-1|TRBV6-2/TRBV6-3|many
ASSYHGAGTEAF
>13|TRBJ1-1|TRBV19|many
ASSARQGLNTEAF
>12|TRBJ2-2|TRBV5-4|many
ASRSGIDTGELF
>16|TRBJ2-5|TRBV3-1|few
ASRYDSDWGVGQETQY
>15|TRBJ2-3|TRBV20-1|many
SARTTQVFASTDTQY
>13|TRBJ2-3|TRBV7-9|many
ASSLFGGAADTQY
>15|TRBJ2-3|TRBV7-6|many
ASSPDLADYQGDTQY
>12|TRBJ2-7|TRBV23-1|.
ASRPGTENYEQY
>15|TRBJ2-2|TRBV24-1|many
ATSDLGETTSPGELF
>11|TRBJ2-1|TRBV30|many
AGDGTPKNEQF
>15|TRBJ2-1|TRBV7-2|few
ASSLMGLASSYNEQF
>13|TRBJ2-2|TRBV27|many
ASSFEFTNTGELF
>12|TRBJ1-2|TRBV29-1|many
SVEGQERFYGYT
>15|TRBJ1-6|TRBV25-1|.
ASSDSPRGDPNSPLH
>13|TRBJ2-1|TRBV29-1|many
SVEESLALYNEQF